This TCR beta chain was recorded in a study of siplizumab effects on memory and regulatory T cells. Study outcomes and limitations: Just a small share of alloreactive clones was traced back to unstimulated subsets. Naive T cells looked more diverse than memory cells and looked like major alloresponse contributors. The study found that siplizumab significantly reduced alloreactive sequences traceable to unstimulated CD4+ memory cells.

With respect to this clone: Antigen: not known.

Some 93,000 TCR templates per sample were sequenced. Sequenced by immunoSEQ multiplex PCR; TCRdb stores in-frame clones only, minus some. The data hold some 100,000 clones, with nearly 95% observed a single time. V was pared by 3 bases and J by 7 bases, with 13 bases between. Germline V CDR1 and CDR2: SGHDT, YYEEEE. The CDR3 length is 13 residues. The TCR was taken from a human donor in good health. The chain joins TRBV5-6 to TRBJ2-5; D may match TRBD1 or TRBD2 (5 bases each). The sequencing input was non-Treg CD4+ T cells sorted from blood. The CDR3 bases are TGTGCCAGCAGCTCCAGGGTCGAGGGGACCCAGTACTTC. As protein: CASSSRVEGTQYF.